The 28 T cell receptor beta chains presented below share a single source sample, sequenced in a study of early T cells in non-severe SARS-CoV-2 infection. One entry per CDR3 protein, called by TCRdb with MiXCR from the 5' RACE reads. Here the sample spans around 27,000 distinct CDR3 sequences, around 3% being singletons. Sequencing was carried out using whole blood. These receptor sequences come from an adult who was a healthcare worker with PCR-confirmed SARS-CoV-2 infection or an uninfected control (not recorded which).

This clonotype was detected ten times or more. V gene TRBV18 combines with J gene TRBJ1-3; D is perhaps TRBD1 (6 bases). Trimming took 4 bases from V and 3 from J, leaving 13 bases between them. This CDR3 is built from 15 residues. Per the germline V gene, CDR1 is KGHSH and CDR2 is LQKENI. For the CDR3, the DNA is TGTGCCAGCTCACAAACCGGGACATATGGAAACACCATATATTTT. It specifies CASSQTGTYGNTIYF.

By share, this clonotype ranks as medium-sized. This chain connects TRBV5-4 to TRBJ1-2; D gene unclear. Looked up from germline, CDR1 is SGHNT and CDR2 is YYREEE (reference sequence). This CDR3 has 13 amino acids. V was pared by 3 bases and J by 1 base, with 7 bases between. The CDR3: CASSSTVNYGYTF. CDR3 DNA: TGTGCCAGCAGCTCCACAGTTAACTATGGCTACACCTTC.

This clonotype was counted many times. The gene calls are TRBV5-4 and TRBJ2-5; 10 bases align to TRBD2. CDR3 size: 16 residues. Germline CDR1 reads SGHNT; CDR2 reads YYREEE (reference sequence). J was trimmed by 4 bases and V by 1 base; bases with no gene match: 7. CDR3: CASSLYERGGLETQYF. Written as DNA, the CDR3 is TGTGCCAGCAGCTTGTACGAGCGGGGGGGCTTAGAGACCCAGTACTTC. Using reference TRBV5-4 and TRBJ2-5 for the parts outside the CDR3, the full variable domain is ETGVTQSPTHLIKTRGQQVTLRCSSQSGHNTVSWYQQALGQGPQFIFQYYREEENGRGNFPPRFSGLQFPNYSSELNVNALELDDSALYLCASSLYERGGLETQYFGPGTRLLVL.

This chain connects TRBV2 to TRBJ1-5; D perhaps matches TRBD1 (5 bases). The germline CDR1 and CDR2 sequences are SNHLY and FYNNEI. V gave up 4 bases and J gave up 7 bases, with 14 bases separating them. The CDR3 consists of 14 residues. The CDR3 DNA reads TGTGCCAGCAGTGTCGGGCAGGGTGTCCAGCCCCAGCATTTT. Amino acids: CASSVGQGVQPQHF.

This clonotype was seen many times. The CDR3: CASSPEGLGSYNEQFF. The CDR3 nucleotides read TGTGCCAGCAGCCCAGAAGGACTGGGCTCCTACAATGAGCAGTTCTTC. V and J are TRBV7-2 and TRBJ2-1; tentatively, D is TRBD2 (5 bases). The CDR3 extends over 16 amino acids. V dropped 5 bases and J dropped 0 bases, with 14 bases sitting between them. CDR1 and CDR2 (germline): SGHTA, FQGNSA.

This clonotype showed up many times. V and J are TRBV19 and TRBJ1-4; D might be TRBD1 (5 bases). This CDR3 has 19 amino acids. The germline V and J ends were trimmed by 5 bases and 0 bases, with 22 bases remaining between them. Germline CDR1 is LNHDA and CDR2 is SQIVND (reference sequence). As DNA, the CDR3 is TGTGCCAGTAGTTCCCCCACGGGGGAGGGGACTGCAACTAATGAAAAACTGTTTTTT. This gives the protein CASSSPTGEGTATNEKLFF.

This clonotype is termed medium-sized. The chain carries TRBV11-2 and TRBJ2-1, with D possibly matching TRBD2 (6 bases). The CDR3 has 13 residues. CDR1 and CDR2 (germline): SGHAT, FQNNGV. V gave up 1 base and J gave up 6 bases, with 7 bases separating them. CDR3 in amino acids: CASSLAGGNEQFF. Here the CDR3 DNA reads TGTGCCAGCAGCTTAGCCGGGGGCAATGAGCAGTTCTTC.

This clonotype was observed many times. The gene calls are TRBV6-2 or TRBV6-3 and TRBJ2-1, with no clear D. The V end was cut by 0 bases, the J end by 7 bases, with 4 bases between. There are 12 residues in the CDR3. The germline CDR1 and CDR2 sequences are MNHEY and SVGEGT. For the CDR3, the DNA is TGTGCCAGCAGTTACTCACTGAATGAGCAGTTCTTC. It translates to CASSYSLNEQFF.

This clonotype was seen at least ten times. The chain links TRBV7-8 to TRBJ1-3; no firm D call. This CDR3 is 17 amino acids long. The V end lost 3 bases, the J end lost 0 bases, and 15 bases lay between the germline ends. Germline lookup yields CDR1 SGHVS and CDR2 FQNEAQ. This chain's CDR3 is CASSLGSVRVSGNTIYF. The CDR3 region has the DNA TGTGCCAGCAGCTTGGGGAGCGTGAGAGTCTCTGGAAACACCATATATTTT.

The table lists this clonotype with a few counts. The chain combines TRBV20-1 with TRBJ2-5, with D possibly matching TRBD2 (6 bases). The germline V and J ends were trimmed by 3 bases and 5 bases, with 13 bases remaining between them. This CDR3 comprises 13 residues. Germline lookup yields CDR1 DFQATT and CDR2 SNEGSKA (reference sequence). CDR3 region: CSASRGGVETQYF. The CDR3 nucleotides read TGCAGTGCTAGTCGTGGCGGGGTTGAGACCCAGTACTTC.

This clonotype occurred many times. The CDR3 region is CSASRTGNEKLFF. CDR3 DNA sequence: TGCAGTGCTAGCCGGACAGGGAATGAAAAACTGTTTTTT. This chain links TRBV20-1 with TRBJ1-4; TRBD1 matches at 8 bases. The germline gives CDR1 DFQATT, CDR2 SNEGSKA (reference sequence). The CDR3 has 13 residues. The trim removed 3 bases at V and 5 bases at J, leaving 2 bases unmatched.

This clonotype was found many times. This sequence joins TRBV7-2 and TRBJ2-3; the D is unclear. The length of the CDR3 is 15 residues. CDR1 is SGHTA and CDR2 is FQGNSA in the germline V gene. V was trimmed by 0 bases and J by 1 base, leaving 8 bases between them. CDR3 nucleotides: TGTGCCAGCAGCTTAGCGTGGCGGCGCACAGATACGCAGTATTTT. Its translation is CASSLAWRRTDTQYF. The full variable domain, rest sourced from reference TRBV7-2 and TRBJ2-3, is GAGVSQSPSNKVTEKGKDVELRCDPISGHTALYWYRQSLGQGLEFLIYFQGNSAPDKSGLPSDRFSAERTGGSVSTLTIQRTQQEDSAVYLCASSLAWRRTDTQYFGPGTRLTVL.

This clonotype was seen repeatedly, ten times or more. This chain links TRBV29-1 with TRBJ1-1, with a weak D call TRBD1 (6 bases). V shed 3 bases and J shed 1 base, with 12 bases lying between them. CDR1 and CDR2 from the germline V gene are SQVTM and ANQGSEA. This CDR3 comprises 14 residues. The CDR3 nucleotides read TGCAGCGTTGACTTACAGGGATCGAACACTGAAGCTTTCTTT. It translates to CSVDLQGSNTEAFF.

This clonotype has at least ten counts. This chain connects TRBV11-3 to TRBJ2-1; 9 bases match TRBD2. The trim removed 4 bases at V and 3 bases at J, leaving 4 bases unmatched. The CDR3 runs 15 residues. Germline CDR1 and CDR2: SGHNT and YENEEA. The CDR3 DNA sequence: TGTGCCAGCAGCTATAGCGGGGGAGACTACAATGAGCAGTTCTTC. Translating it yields CASSYSGGDYNEQFF. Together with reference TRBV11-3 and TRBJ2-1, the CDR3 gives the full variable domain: EAGVVQSPRYKIIEKKQPVAFWCNPISGHNTLYWYLQNLGQGPELLIRYENEEAVDDSQLPKDRFSAERLKGVDSTLKIQPAELGDSAVYLCASSYSGGDYNEQFFGPGTRLTVL.

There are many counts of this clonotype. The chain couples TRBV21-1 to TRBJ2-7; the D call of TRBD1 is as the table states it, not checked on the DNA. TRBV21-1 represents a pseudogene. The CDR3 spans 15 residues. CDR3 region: CASSKARHRAGEQYV. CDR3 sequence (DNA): TGTGCCAGCAGCAAAGCGCGGCACAGGGCCGGCGAGCAGTACGTC.

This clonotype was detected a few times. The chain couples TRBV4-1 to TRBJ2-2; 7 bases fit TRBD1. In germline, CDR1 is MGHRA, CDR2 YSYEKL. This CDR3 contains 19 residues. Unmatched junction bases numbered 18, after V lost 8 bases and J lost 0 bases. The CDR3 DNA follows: TGCGCCAGCCGCCCGCGCTGGGGGACAGCCTCTACGAACACCGGGGAGCTGTTTTTT. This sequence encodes CASRPRWGTASTNTGELFF.

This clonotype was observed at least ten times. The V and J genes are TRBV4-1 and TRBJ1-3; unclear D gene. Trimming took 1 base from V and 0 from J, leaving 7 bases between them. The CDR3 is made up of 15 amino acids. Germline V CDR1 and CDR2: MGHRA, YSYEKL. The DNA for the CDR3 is TGCGCCAGCAGCCAAGGGACTGTCTCTGGAAACACCATATATTTT. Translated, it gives CASSQGTVSGNTIYF.

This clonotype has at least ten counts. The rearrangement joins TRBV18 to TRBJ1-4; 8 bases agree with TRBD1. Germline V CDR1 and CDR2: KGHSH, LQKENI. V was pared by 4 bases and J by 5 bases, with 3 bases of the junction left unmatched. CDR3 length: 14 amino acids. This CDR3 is CASSLGTGNEKLFF. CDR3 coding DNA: TGTGCCAGCTCACTTGGGACAGGCAATGAAAAACTGTTTTTT.

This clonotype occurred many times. The CDR3 is CASSQMGRGGYGYTF. CDR3 DNA: TGCGCCAGCAGCCAAATGGGAAGGGGCGGCTATGGCTACACCTTC. The chain carries TRBV4-1 and TRBJ1-2; tentative D call: TRBD1 (5 bases). Germline lookup yields CDR1 MGHRA and CDR2 YSYEKL. The ends were cut back, 2 bases at V and 4 bases at J, with 14 bases in the middle. This CDR3 comprises 15 residues.

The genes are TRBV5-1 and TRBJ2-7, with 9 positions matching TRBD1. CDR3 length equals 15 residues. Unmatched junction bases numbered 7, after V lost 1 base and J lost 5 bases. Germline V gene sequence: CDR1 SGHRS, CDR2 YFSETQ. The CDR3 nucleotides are TGCGCCAGCAGCTTGCATTTCGGACAGGGGCACGAGCAGTACGTC. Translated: CASSLHFGQGHEQYV.

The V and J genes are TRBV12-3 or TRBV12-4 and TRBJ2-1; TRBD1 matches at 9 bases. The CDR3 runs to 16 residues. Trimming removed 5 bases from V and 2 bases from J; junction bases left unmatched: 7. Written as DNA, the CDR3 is TGTGCCAGCAGTGGACAGGGGCGAGAGACCTACAATGAGCAGTTCTTC. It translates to CASSGQGRETYNEQFF.

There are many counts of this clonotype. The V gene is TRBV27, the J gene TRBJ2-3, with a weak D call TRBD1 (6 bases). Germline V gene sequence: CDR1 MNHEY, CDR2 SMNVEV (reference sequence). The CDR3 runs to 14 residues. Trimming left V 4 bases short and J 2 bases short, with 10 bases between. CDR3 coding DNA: TGTGCCAGCAGTTGGGGACAATCCACAGATACGCAGTATTTT. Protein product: CASSWGQSTDTQYF.

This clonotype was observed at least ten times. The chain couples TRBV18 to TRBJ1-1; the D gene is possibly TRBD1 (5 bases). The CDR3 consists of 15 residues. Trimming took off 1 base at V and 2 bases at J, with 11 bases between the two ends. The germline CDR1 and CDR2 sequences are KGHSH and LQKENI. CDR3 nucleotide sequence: TGTGCCAGCTCACCACGCTCGGGACTCAACACTGAAGCTTTCTTT. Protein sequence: CASSPRSGLNTEAFF. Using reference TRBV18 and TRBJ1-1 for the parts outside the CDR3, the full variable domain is NAGVMQNPRHLVRRRGQEARLRCSPMKGHSHVYWYRQLPEEGLKFMVYLQKENIIDESGMPKERFSAEFPKEGPSILRIQQVVRGDSAAYFCASSPRSGLNTEAFFGQGTRLTVV.

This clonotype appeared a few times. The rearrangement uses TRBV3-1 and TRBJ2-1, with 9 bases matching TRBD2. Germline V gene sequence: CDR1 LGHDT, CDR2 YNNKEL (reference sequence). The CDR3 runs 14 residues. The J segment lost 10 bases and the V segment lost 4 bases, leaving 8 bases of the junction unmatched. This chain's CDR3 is CASSPRAGGFEQFF. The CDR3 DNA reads TGTGCCAGCAGCCCACGAGCGGGGGGTTTCGAGCAGTTCTTC.

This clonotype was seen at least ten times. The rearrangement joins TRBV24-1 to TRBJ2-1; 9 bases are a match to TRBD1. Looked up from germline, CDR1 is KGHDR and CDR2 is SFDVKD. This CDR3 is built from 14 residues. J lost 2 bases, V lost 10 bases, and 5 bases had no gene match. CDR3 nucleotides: TGTGCCACTGGGACAGGGATGACCTACAATGAGCAGTTCTTC. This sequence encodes CATGTGMTYNEQFF.

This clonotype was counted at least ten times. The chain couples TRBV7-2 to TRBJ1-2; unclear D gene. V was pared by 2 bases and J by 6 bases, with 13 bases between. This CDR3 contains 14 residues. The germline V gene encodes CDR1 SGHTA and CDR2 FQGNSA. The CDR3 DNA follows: TGTGCCAGCAGCTTACGCTACAGAAAAGATGGCTACACCTTC. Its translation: CASSLRYRKDGYTF.

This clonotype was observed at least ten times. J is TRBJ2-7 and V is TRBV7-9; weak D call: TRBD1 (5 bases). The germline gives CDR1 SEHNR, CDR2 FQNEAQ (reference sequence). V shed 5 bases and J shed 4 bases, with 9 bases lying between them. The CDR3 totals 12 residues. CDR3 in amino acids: CASSNQGYEQYV. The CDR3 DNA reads TGTGCCAGCAGCAACCAGGGTTACGAGCAGTACGTC.

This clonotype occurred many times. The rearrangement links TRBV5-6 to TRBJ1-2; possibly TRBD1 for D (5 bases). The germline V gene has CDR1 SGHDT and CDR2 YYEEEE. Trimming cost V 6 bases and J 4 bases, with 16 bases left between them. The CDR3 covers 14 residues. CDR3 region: CASTRAGAGYGYTF. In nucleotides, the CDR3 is TGTGCCAGCACCAGGGCCGGGGCAGGCTATGGCTACACCTTC. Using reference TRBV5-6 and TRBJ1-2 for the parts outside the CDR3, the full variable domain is DAGVTQSPTHLIKTRGQQVTLRCSPKSGHDTVSWYQQALGQGPQFIFQYYEEEERQRGNFPDRFSGHQFPNYSSELNVNALLLGDSALYLCASTRAGAGYGYTFGSGTRLTVV.